The 14 T cell receptor beta chains given below trace back to one sample, sequenced in a study of cytomegalovirus exposure and HLA in healthy donors. With 60 Vbeta and 13 Jbeta primers, the PCR was carried out. The method was immunoSEQ multiplex PCR; TCRdb's version includes in-frame clones alone and lacks a portion of them. The sample holds fewer than 100,000 clones, about 75% seen once. The specimen sequenced was PBMCs. Receptor source: a man aged 35-49 years in good health and CMV-seropositive.

The chain combines TRBV4-1 with TRBJ2-2; 11 bases line up with TRBD2. CDR3 size: 17 residues. The germline CDR1 and CDR2 sequences are MGHRA and YSYEKL. J lost 1 base, V lost 7 bases, and 8 bases had no gene match. Written as DNA, the CDR3 is TGCGCCAGCACCGGAAGTCTAGCGGGGGGGAACACCGGGGAGCTGTTTTTT. Residues: CASTGSLAGGNTGELFF.

The chain uses TRBV4-1 and TRBJ2-7; D is perhaps TRBD1 (5 bases). The V gene's germline CDR1 is MGHRA and CDR2 YSYEKL. The CDR3 consists of 15 residues. V dropped 1 base and J dropped 2 bases, with 12 bases sitting between them. Written as DNA, the CDR3 is TGCGCCAGCAGCCAAGGGGTGGGGCGGACCTACGAGCAGTACTTC. It is translated as CASSQGVGRTYEQYF.

The rearrangement joins TRBV14 to TRBJ2-7, with D perhaps TRBD1 (5 bases). Germline CDR1 SGHDN, CDR2 FVKESK. V lost 3 bases and J 3 bases, leaving 12 bases between the germline ends. This CDR3 contains 14 residues. In DNA form, the CDR3 reads TGTGCCAGCAGCCATCGCTTGACAGACTACGAGCAGTACTTC. Translating gives CASSHRLTDYEQYF.

The chain recombines TRBV5-6 with TRBJ2-1; 7 bases map to TRBD2. The V gene end was trimmed by 4 bases and the J gene end by 4 bases; junction bases not matched to a gene: 11. Germline loops: CDR1 SGHDT, CDR2 YYEEEE. This CDR3 comprises 16 residues. The CDR3 sequence is CASSQVGGRAYNEQFF. The CDR3 DNA reads TGTGCCAGCAGCCAAGTGGGGGGGAGGGCATACAATGAGCAGTTCTTC.

The chain links TRBV5-4 to TRBJ2-5; D is possibly TRBD1 (5 bases). This CDR3 has 14 amino acids. CDR1 is SGHNT and CDR2 is YYREEE in the germline V gene (reference sequence). Trimming took off 4 bases at V and 2 bases at J, with 12 bases between the two ends. The CDR3 here is CASSIGHLQETQYF. The CDR3 nucleotides are TGTGCCAGCAGCATTGGACATTTACAAGAGACCCAGTACTTC. Based on the CDR3 plus reference TRBV5-4 and TRBJ2-5, the full variable domain is ETGVTQSPTHLIKTRGQQVTLRCSSQSGHNTVSWYQQALGQGPQFIFQYYREEENGRGNFPPRFSGLQFPNYSSELNVNALELDDSALYLCASSIGHLQETQYFGPGTRLLVL.

The V call is TRBV7-9, the J call TRBJ1-1; tentatively, D is TRBD1 (6 bases). The CDR3 runs to 13 residues. Germline-derived CDR1 and CDR2 are SEHNR and FQNEAQ (reference sequence). Trimming pared 3 bases from V and 1 base from J, leaving 6 bases between. The CDR3 DNA reads as TGTGCCAGCAGCTTGGGACAGAACACTGAAGCTTTCTTT. As protein: CASSLGQNTEAFF.

The chain couples TRBV10-3 to TRBJ1-2; D not resolved. Trimming left V 7 bases short and J 8 bases short, with 17 bases between. Germline V gene data show CDR1 as ENHRY and CDR2 as SYGVKD. The length of the CDR3 is 13 residues. This CDR3 is CAITLSPQRGYTF. As DNA, the CDR3 is TGTGCCATCACTTTAAGTCCCCAGCGGGGCTACACCTTC.

This clone has just one count. The J gene is TRBJ1-5, the V gene TRBV4-2; 9 nucleotides match TRBD1. Losses at the gene ends were 5 bases for V and 8 bases for J; bases not matched to a gene: 13. The CDR3 is 16 amino acids. The V gene's germline CDR1 is LGHNA and CDR2 YNFKEQ. In DNA, the CDR3 is TGTGCCAGCAGCAGACAACCGACAGGGGGAAGGGAGCCCCAGCATTTT. The encoded protein is CASSRQPTGGREPQHF.

The chain links TRBV5-1 to TRBJ2-7; 9 bases align to TRBD1. The CDR3 is made up of 14 amino acids. Germline trimming cut 4 bases from V and 2 bases from J; bases unmatched to any gene: 4. Germline lookup yields CDR1 SGHRS and CDR2 YFSETQ. The CDR3 is CASSGGQGPYEQYF. CDR3 DNA sequence: TGCGCCAGCAGCGGGGGACAGGGACCCTACGAGCAGTACTTC.

The V call is TRBV7-2, the J call TRBJ2-3; possible D gene TRBD2, 6 bases. The germline V gene has CDR1 SGHTA and CDR2 FQGNSA. V was cut by 0 bases and J by 6 bases, with 13 bases left in between. CDR3 size: 15 residues. The CDR3 coding sequence is TGTGCCAGCAGCTTAGCGGGAGGAGGCGGGGATACGCAGTATTTT. Its protein is CASSLAGGGGDTQYF.

This clone has just a few counts. J is TRBJ2-7 and V is TRBV7-2; TRBD1 agrees at 7 bases. V was pared by 4 bases and J by 6 bases, with 6 bases of the junction left unmatched. Germline V gives CDR1 SGHTA, CDR2 FQGNSA. This CDR3 is built from 13 residues. CDR3 residues: CASSSRQGLEQYF. DNA for the CDR3: TGTGCCAGCAGCTCCCGACAGGGTCTCGAGCAGTACTTC.

This clone was found a few times. V gene TRBV10-2 combines with J gene TRBJ2-7; 7 positions match TRBD2. Germline CDR1 WSHSY, CDR2 SAAADI. J lost 0 bases, V lost 6 bases, and 2 bases had no gene match. The CDR3 is 13 residues long. This chain's CDR3 is CASRRGNSYEQYF. The CDR3 nucleotides read TGCGCCAGCAGGCGGGGGAACTCCTACGAGCAGTACTTC.

The V and J genes are TRBV7-2 and TRBJ2-1; a weak D match, TRBD2 (6 bases). The CDR3 loop spans 14 amino acids. V lost 1 base and J 8 bases, leaving 12 bases between the germline ends. Germline V gives CDR1 SGHTA, CDR2 FQGNSA. CDR3 nucleotides: TGTGCCAGCAGCTTAGAGTGGGGGGAGGATGAGCAGTTCTTC. Amino acid sequence: CASSLEWGEDEQFF.

The chain has TRBV6-6 and TRBJ1-2, with 9 bases lining up with TRBD1. Per the germline V gene, CDR1 is MNHNY and CDR2 is SVGAGI (reference sequence). This CDR3 has 16 amino acids. V was clipped by 2 bases and J by 4 bases; unmatched bases: 8. The CDR3 nucleotides read TGTGCCAGCAGTTACCTGAGACAGGGGGATTTCTATGGCTACACCTTC. Protein sequence: CASSYLRQGDFYGYTF.